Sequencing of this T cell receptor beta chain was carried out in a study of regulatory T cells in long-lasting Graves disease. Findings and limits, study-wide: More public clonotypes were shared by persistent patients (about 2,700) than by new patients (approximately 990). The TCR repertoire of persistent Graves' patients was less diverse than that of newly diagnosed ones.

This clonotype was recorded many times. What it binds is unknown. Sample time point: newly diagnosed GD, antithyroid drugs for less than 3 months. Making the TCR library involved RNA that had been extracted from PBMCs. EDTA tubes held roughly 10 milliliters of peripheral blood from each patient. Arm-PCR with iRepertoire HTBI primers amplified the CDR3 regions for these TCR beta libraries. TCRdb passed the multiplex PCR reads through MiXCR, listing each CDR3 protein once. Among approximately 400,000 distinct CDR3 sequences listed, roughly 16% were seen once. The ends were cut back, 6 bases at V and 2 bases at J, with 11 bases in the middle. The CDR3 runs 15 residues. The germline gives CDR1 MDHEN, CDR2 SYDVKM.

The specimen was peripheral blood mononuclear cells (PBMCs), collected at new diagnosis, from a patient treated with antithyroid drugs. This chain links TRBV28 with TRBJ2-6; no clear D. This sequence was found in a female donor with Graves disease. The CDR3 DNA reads TGTGCCAGCAGGGCTAGGAACGCTGGGGCCAACGTCCTGACTTTC. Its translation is CASRARNAGANVLTF.